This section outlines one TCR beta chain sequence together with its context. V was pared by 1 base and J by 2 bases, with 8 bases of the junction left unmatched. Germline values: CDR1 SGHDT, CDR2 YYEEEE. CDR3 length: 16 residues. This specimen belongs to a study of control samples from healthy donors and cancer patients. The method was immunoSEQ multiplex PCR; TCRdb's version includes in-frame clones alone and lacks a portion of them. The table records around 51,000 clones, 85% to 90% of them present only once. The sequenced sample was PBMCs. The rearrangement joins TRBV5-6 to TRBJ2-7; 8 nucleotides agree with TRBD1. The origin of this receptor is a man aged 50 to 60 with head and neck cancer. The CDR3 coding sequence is TGTGCCAGCAGCTTGTCAGGGGGCCAAGGTACCTACGAGCAGTACTTC. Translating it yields CASSLSGGQGTYEQYF.